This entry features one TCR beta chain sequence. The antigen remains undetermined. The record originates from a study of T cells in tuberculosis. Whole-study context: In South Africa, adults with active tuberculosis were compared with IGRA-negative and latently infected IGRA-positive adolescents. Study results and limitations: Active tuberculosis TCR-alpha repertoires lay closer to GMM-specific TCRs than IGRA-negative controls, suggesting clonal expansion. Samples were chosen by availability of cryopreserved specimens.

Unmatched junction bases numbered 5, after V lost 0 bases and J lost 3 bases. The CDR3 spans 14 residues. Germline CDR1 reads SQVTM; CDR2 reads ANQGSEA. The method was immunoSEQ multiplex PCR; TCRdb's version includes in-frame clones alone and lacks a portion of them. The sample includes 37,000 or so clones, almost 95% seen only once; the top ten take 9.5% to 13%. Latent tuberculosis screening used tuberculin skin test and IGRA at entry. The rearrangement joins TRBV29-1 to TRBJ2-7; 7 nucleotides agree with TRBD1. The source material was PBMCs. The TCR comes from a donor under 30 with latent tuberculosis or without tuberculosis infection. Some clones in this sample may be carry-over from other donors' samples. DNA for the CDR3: TGCAGCGTTGAAGAAGAGGGGGCCATCTACGAGCAGTACTTC. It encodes CSVEEEGAIYEQYF.